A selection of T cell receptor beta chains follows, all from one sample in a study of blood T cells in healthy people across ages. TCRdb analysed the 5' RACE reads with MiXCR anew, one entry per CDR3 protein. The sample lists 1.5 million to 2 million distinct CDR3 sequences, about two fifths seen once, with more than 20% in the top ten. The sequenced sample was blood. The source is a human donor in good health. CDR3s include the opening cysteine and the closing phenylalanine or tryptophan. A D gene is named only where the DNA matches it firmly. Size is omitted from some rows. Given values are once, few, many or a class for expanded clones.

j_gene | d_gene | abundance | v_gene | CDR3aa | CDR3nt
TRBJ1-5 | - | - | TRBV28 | CASSLLPTQPQHF | TGTGCCAGCAGTTTACTCCCTACTCAGCCCCAGCATTTT
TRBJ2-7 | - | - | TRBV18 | CASSPVKATHIYEQYF | TGTGCCAGCTCACCGGTTAAGGCCACACATATTTACGAGCAGTACTTC
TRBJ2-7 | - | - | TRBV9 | CASSVGIAPIYEQYF | TGTGCCAGCAGCGTAGGAATAGCCCCAATTTACGAGCAGTACTTC
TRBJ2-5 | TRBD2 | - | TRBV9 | CASSEAGTTYNEQYF | TGTGCCAGCAGCGAGGCGGGGACTACCTACAATGAGCAGTACTTC
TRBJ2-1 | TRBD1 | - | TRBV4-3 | CASSQDWQGAAVEQFF | TGCGCCAGCAGCCAAGATTGGCAGGGGGCGGCGGTTGAGCAGTTCTTC
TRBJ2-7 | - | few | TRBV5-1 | CASSLAPVVGEQYF | TGCGCCAGCAGCTTGGCCCCCGTCGTTGGCGAGCAGTACTTC
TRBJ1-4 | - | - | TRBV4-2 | CASSPWTDQNEKLFF | TGTGCCAGCAGCCCGTGGACCGATCAAAATGAAAAACTGTTTTTT
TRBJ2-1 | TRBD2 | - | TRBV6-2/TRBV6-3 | CASSYTAGVLFF | TGTGCCAGCAGTTACACAGCGGGGGTGTTGTTCTTC
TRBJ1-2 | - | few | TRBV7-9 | CASSSPSSRLGYGYTF | TGTGCCAGCAGCTCCCCAAGCTCTAGGCTAGGCTATGGCTACACCTTC
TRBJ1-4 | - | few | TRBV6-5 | CASRRGRLNEKLFF | TGTGCCAGCAGACGGGGACGGTTGAATGAAAAACTGTTTTTT
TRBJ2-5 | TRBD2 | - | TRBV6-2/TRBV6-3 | CASSYYGRTRETQYF | TGTGCCAGCAGTTACTACGGGAGGACGAGAGAGACCCAGTACTTC
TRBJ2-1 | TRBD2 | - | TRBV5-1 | CASSIVAGLSYNEQFF | TGCGCCAGCAGCATCGTAGCGGGACTCTCCTACAATGAGCAGTTCTTC
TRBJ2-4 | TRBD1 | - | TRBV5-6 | CASSLELGQGFFLGSLQYF | TGTGCCAGCAGCTTGGAACTGGGACAGGGGTTTTTCCTGGGTTCCTTGCAGTACTTC
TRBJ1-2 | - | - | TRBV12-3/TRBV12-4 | CASSLRVLSYGYTF | TGTGCCAGCAGTTTAAGGGTGCTATCCTATGGCTACACCTTC
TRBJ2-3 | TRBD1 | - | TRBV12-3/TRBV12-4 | CASSQKDRGPPAVTDTQYF | TGTGCCAGCAGTCAAAAGGACAGGGGACCCCCGGCCGTTACAGATACGCAGTATTTT
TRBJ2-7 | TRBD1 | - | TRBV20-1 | CSATRQGRPYEQYF | TGCAGTGCTACCAGACAGGGCCGACCCTACGAGCAGTACTTC
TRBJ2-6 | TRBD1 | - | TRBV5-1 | CASALAPGTGTSGANVLTF | TGCGCCAGTGCTCTGGCCCCGGGGACAGGGACCTCTGGGGCCAACGTCCTGACTTTC
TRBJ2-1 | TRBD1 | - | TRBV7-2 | CASSLLGQGASEQFF | TGTGCCAGCAGCTTATTGGGACAGGGGGCTAGTGAGCAGTTCTTC
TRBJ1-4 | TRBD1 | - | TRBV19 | CASSGQVHEKLFF | TGTGCCAGTAGTGGACAGGTTCATGAAAAACTGTTTTTT
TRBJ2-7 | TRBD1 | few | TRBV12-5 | CASGLGRRGTYEQYF | TGTGCTAGTGGTTTGGGGCGCAGGGGGACCTACGAGCAGTACTTC
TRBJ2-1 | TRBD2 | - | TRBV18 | CASSPSAGGPNNEQFF | TGTGCCAGCTCACCATCGGCGGGGGGACCAAACAATGAGCAGTTCTTC
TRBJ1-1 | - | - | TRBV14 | CASSQEDQVTHEAFF | TGTGCCAGCAGCCAAGAAGACCAGGTAACACATGAAGCTTTCTTT
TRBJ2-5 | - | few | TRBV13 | CASSLGFDRPQETQYF | TGTGCCAGCAGCTTAGGCTTTGACAGACCACAAGAGACCCAGTACTTC
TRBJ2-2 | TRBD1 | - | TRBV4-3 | CASSHLRDRATGELFF | TGCGCCAGCAGCCACCTCCGGGACAGGGCGACCGGGGAGCTGTTTTTT
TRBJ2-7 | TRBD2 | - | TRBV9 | CASSSGAGGPEGQYF | TGTGCCAGCAGCTCAGGAGCGGGGGGGCCCGAGGGGCAGTACTTC
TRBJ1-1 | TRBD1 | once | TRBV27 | CASSDRGSEAFF | TGTGCCAGCAGTGACAGGGGTTCTGAAGCTTTCTTT